These T cell receptor beta chains were read from a single sample in a study of graft-versus-host responses after intestinal transplantation. This table comes from immunoSEQ multiplex PCR, and its TCRdb copy is limited to in-frame clones, with some not included. The data show approximately 32,000 clones, around 94% seen once. Sequencing used PBMCs, obtained 16 days after intestinal transplant. The receptors stem from a human patient who received an intestinal transplant, so some T cells may come from the graft donor. The CDR3 runs from the conserved cysteine through the conserved F or W. D genes are given only for firm matches. For some rows the clone size is stated as once, few or many, or as a class when expanded; others skip it.

d_call j_call clone_size v_call cdr3_nt cdr3_aa
- TRBJ2-5 - TRBV30 TGTGCCTGGAGTGTAGGAGGGGGGCACGAGACCCAGTACTTC CAWSVGGGHETQYF
TRBD2 TRBJ2-1 - TRBV28 TGTGCCAGCAGTTTACAGGCACTAGCGGGAGTCTATGAGCAGTTCTTC CASSLQALAGVYEQFF
- TRBJ2-5 - TRBV5-4 TGTGCCAGCAGCTTTCAGGGTGGACGGGAACAAGAGACCCAGTACTTC CASSFQGGREQETQYF
TRBD1 TRBJ2-5 - TRBV5-1 TGCGCCAGCAGCCACCTAACAGGGGACCAAGAGACCCAGTACTTC CASSHLTGDQETQYF
TRBD2 TRBJ2-5 - TRBV7-2 TGTGCCAGCAGCTTCACACTAGCGGGAGGTGGGGAGACCCAGTACTTC CASSFTLAGGGETQYF
- TRBJ1-3 few TRBV6-1 TGTGCCAGCAGTCCGATTCTCTCTGGAAACACCATATATTTT CASSPILSGNTIYF
TRBD2 TRBJ2-1 - TRBV15 TGTGCCACCAGCAGCGTGGGTCTAGCGGGGTTCGATAATGAGCAGTTCTTC CATSSVGLAGFDNEQFF
TRBD2 TRBJ2-7 - TRBV4-1 TGCGCCAGCAGCCAAGATCCCCCAGGACTAGCGGGCGCCGAGCAGTACTTC CASSQDPPGLAGAEQYF
TRBD2 TRBJ2-1 - TRBV6-6 TGTGCCAGCAGCTCCGGACTAGGTATCTACAATGAGCAGTTCTTC CASSSGLGIYNEQFF
- TRBJ2-3 - TRBV7-3 TGTGCCAGCAGCTTAGTGGGCGGAAGCACAGATACGCAGTATTTT CASSLVGGSTDTQYF
- TRBJ1-1 - TRBV4-3 TGCGCCAGCAGCCAAGGGGTCTCTCCAACTGAAGCTTTCTTT CASSQGVSPTEAFF
- TRBJ2-5 - TRBV5-5 TGTGCCAGCAGCATACTAACAGCGGTAGGAATTGGGACCCAGTACTTC CASSILTAVGIGTQYF
TRBD1 TRBJ1-3 - TRBV5-1 TGCGCCAGCAGCACCAAGACAGGGGTTGGAAACACCATATATTTT CASSTKTGVGNTIYF
- TRBJ1-1 - TRBV9 TGTGCCCGCAGCGTAGGATGGGGGGACGGGTTAACTGAAGCTTTCTTT CARSVGWGDGLTEAFF
- TRBJ2-7 - TRBV27 TGTGCCAGCTCTTGGTCGGCCCTGGGCTCCTACGAGCAGTACTTC CASSWSALGSYEQYF
TRBD1 TRBJ1-1 once TRBV28 TGTGCCAGCAGTTTTTTGGCCGGGACAGGGACGTCGGACACTGAAGCTTTCTTT CASSFLAGTGTSDTEAFF
TRBD2 TRBJ2-7 - TRBV4-2 TGTGCCAGCAGCCAAAGGGCCGGGACTAGCGTGTACGAGCAGTACTTC CASSQRAGTSVYEQYF
- TRBJ1-1 - TRBV21-1 TGTGCCAGCAGCAAAGCGCCGGTCGGGAACACTGAAGCTTTCTTT CASSKAPVGNTEAFF
- TRBJ2-3 - TRBV5-4 TGTGCCAGCAGCTTGGGGCAGCGGTTGGGGGCAGATACGCAGTATTTT CASSLGQRLGADTQYF
- TRBJ2-3 - TRBV28 TGTGCCAGCAGTTTTGAGCATCGGCTAGTAACAGATACGCAGTATTTT CASSFEHRLVTDTQYF
- TRBJ2-7 - TRBV4-2 TGTGCCAGCAGCCAAGTTCGGGCAGATCCCTACGAGCAGTACTTC CASSQVRADPYEQYF
TRBD2 TRBJ2-7 - TRBV7-9 TGTGCCAGCAGCTTACGGTTTGGTAGCGGGAGCTACGAGCAGTACTTC CASSLRFGSGSYEQYF
- TRBJ2-7 - TRBV6-1 TGTGCCAGTCTGAGACAGAGGGACGAGCAGTACTTC CASLRQRDEQYF
TRBD2 TRBJ2-1 - TRBV4-3 TGCGCCAGCAGCCACCTTACTAGCGGGAGGTCGGATGAGCAGTTCTTC CASSHLTSGRSDEQFF
- TRBJ1-1 - TRBV7-6 TGTGCCAGCAGCTTAAACCCTACGTCCGGTGGCACTGAAGCTTTCTTT CASSLNPTSGGTEAFF
- TRBJ1-5 - TRBV28 TGTGCCAGCAGTCTGCCGGGGGGAGACTATCAGCCCCAGCATTTT CASSLPGGDYQPQHF
TRBD1 TRBJ1-1 few TRBV7-8 TGTGCCAGCAGCCTACGAGGGGGCGGACTCTACTCTGAAGCTTTCTTT CASSLRGGGLYSEAFF
- TRBJ2-1 - TRBV11-2 TGTGCCAGCAGCCCCTACAATGAGCAGTTCTTC CASSPYNEQFF
- TRBJ1-1 - TRBV10-2 TGCGCCAGCGGGACTTTGAGTTTCGTCCCCACTGAAGCTTTCTTT CASGTLSFVPTEAFF
- TRBJ1-5 once TRBV5-4 TGTGCCAGCAGCTTGGACAGTCAGCCCCAGCATTTT CASSLDSQPQHF
TRBD2 TRBJ2-1 - TRBV4-3 TGCGCCAGCAGCCAAGATTTGCGGGAGAGCTCCTACAATGAGCAGTTCTTC CASSQDLRESSYNEQFF
TRBD1 TRBJ1-2 few TRBV6-5 TGTGCCAGCAGTGAGTCCCAGGGGGCGCGGGGCTACACCTTC CASSESQGARGYTF
- TRBJ2-1 - TRBV27 TGTGCCAGCAGTATAGGGCCGGGGCCCTACAATGAGCAGTTCTTC CASSIGPGPYNEQFF
- TRBJ1-4 - TRBV5-1 TGCGCCAGCAGCTTGTCCGGCAGTATAGTGTCGGAGACTAATGAAAAACTGTTTTTT CASSLSGSIVSETNEKLFF
- TRBJ2-7 - TRBV30 TGTGCCTGGAGTGTAAGGGGGGATCGCGAGCAGTACTTC CAWSVRGDREQYF
- TRBJ1-1 - TRBV9 TGTGCCAGCAGCGTTGGGGACCCGAACACTGAAGCTTTCTTT CASSVGDPNTEAFF
- TRBJ2-7 - TRBV7-9 TGTGCCAGCTCCCCGGGACACTACTACGAGCAGTACTTC CASSPGHYYEQYF
TRBD2 TRBJ2-1 - TRBV25-1 TGTGCCAGCACCCTAGGACTAGAAATTGAGCAGTTCTTC CASTLGLEIEQFF
- TRBJ2-1 - TRBV7-8 TGTGCCAGCAGCCCCTTTGCTAGCGCCTCCTACAATGAGCAGTTCTTC CASSPFASASYNEQFF
- TRBJ2-3 - TRBV27 TGTGCCAGCCAGAACAGGAGATCAACTAGCACAGATACGCAGTATTTT CASQNRRSTSTDTQYF
TRBD1 TRBJ2-1 - TRBV15 TGTGCCACCAGCAGAGATCAAGGGGGCGGACAGCAGTTCTTC CATSRDQGGGQQFF
TRBD1 TRBJ1-1 - TRBV28 TGTGCCAGCAGGTACACAGGGGGCACTGAAGCTTTCTTT CASRYTGGTEAFF
- TRBJ1-2 - TRBV6-8 TGTGCCAGCAGAGATTACGATGGCTACACCTTC CASRDYDGYTF
- TRBJ1-5 - TRBV7-9 TGTGCCAGCAGCCCAGGACAGCGGGACGAGCCCCAGCATTTT CASSPGQRDEPQHF
TRBD2 TRBJ2-1 - TRBV11-2 TGTGCCAGCAGCTTAGCTAGCGGGAGTTGGGAGCAGTTCTTC CASSLASGSWEQFF
TRBD1 TRBJ2-3 - TRBV28 TGTGCCAGCAGCCGGGACAGGGAAATCAATACGCAGTATTTT CASSRDREINTQYF
TRBD1 TRBJ2-1 - TRBV18 TGTGCCAGCTCACCGGACAGGGGATCCTACAATGAGCAGTTCTTC CASSPDRGSYNEQFF
TRBD2 TRBJ2-1 - TRBV6-4 TGTGCCAGCAGTGCCGGGAGGGCTAGATACAATGAGCAGTTCTTC CASSAGRARYNEQFF
TRBD2 TRBJ2-3 - TRBV5-1 TGCGCCAGCAGCTTGCAGACTAGCGGCACAGATACGCAGTATTTT CASSLQTSGTDTQYF
- TRBJ2-3 - TRBV11-3 TGTGCCAGCAGCTTGCAACTTAGCGGCGCAGATACGCAGTATTTT CASSLQLSGADTQYF
TRBD2 TRBJ2-1 - TRBV7-3 TGTGCCAGCAGCTCCCTGGGACTAGCGGGTACCTACTCCTACAATGAGCAGTTCTTC CASSSLGLAGTYSYNEQFF
- TRBJ2-7 - TRBV6-1 TGTGCCAGCAGTGAAAGGTCCTCCTACGAGCAGTACTTC CASSERSSYEQYF
- TRBJ1-1 - TRBV18 TGTGCCAGCTCACCTTACATGGAAATCGCAGGGAACACTGAAGCTTTCTTT CASSPYMEIAGNTEAFF
- TRBJ1-3 - TRBV28 TGTGCCAGCAGTTTACAGTGGACTGGAAACACCATATATTTT CASSLQWTGNTIYF
- TRBJ2-3 - TRBV6-5 TGTGCCAGCAGCATGGAGCGGGTCACAGATACGCAGTATTTT CASSMERVTDTQYF
- TRBJ2-7 - TRBV16 TGTGCCAGCAGCCAATTTAACGCACTAGTGGGAGGCGAGCAGTACTTC CASSQFNALVGGEQYF
TRBD2 TRBJ2-7 few TRBV7-2 TGTGCCAGCAGAATGACTAGCGGGAGTCCCGAGCAGTACTTC CASRMTSGSPEQYF